This entry lists 23 T cell receptor beta chains sequenced from one sample in a study of early T cells in non-severe SARS-CoV-2 infection. In TCRdb, the 5' RACE reads were re-called with MiXCR into one record per CDR3 protein. Among some 40,000 distinct CDR3 sequences listed, 4.5% to 7% were seen once. The source material was whole blood, sampled at baseline. Receptor source: an adult who was a healthcare worker with PCR-confirmed SARS-CoV-2 infection or an uninfected control (not recorded which).

This clonotype came up many times. V is TRBV6-5 and J is TRBJ2-1; D may be TRBD1 (5 bases). CDR1 MNHEY and CDR2 SVGAGI come from the germline V gene. The CDR3 sequence is 15 residues long. The V end was cut by 5 bases, the J end by 6 bases, with 17 bases between. In nucleotides, the CDR3 is TGTGCCAGCAGTCTGTTAGGATTCACAGGCAATGAGCAGTTCTTC. This gives the protein CASSLLGFTGNEQFF.

This clonotype was seen many times. At one boundary the junction diverges from the germline segment, which might be a read error. The gene calls are TRBV29-1 and TRBJ1-4, with 8 bases lining up with TRBD1. The CDR3 is made up of 12 amino acids. The germline CDR1 and CDR2 sequences are SQVTM and ANQGSEA. DNA of the CDR3: TGCAGCGTTGAAGCCCCCGGACAGGGAGGAACTTTT. Protein product: CSVEAPGQGGTF. The variable domain in full, completed from reference TRBV29-1 and TRBJ1-4, reads SAVISQKPSRDICQRGTSLTIQCQVDSQVTMMFWYRQQPGQSLTLIATANQGSEATYESGFVIDKFPISRPNLTFSTLTVSNMSPEDSSIYLCSVEAPGQGGTFGSGTQLSVL.

The table lists this clonotype with many counts. The chain joins TRBV5-1 to TRBJ2-4; 7 bases line up with TRBD1. There are 13 residues in the CDR3. Germline V CDR1 and CDR2: SGHRS, YFSETQ. Germline trimming cut 4 bases from V and 8 bases from J; bases unmatched to any gene: 6. The CDR3 spells CASSETGSDIQYF. CDR3 coding DNA: TGCGCCAGCAGCGAGACAGGGTCGGACATTCAGTACTTC. Complete variable domain (other parts from reference TRBV5-1 and TRBJ2-4): KAGVTQTPRYLIKTRGQQVTLSCSPISGHRSVSWYQQTPGQGLQFLFEYFSETQRNKGNFPGRFSGRQFSNSRSEMNVSTLELGDSALYLCASSETGSDIQYFGAGTRLSVL.

V is TRBV12-3 or TRBV12-4 and J is TRBJ2-5; 9 bases match TRBD1. V was clipped by 0 bases and J by 2 bases; unmatched bases: 16. The CDR3 consists of 20 residues. CDR3 residues: CASSLAYRGLRLLHQETQYF. In DNA form, the CDR3 reads TGTGCCAGCAGTTTAGCCTACAGGGGGCTTCGGCTTTTGCATCAAGAGACCCAGTACTTC.

This clonotype was found many times. The chain has TRBV7-2 and TRBJ2-2; no clear D gene. V gave up 1 base and J gave up 8 bases, with 17 bases separating them. CDR1 and CDR2 (germline): SGHTA, FQGNSA. The CDR3 spans 16 residues. Here the CDR3 reads CASSLGHLSGSGELFF. CDR3 nucleotides: TGTGCCAGCAGCTTAGGGCACCTATCCGGATCGGGGGAGCTGTTTTTT. Supplemented by reference TRBV7-2 and TRBJ2-2, the full variable domain reads GAGVSQSPSNKVTEKGKDVELRCDPISGHTALYWYRQSLGQGLEFLIYFQGNSAPDKSGLPSDRFSAERTGGSVSTLTIQRTQQEDSAVYLCASSLGHLSGSGELFFGEGSRLTVL.

The chain joins TRBV11-2 to TRBJ2-5, with D maybe TRBD1 (6 bases). V dropped 0 bases and J dropped 2 bases, with 10 bases sitting between them. Germline V gene lookup returns CDR1 SGHAT and CDR2 FQNNGV. This CDR3 is 15 amino acids long. Here the CDR3 reads CASSLDWTEQETQYF. The CDR3 nucleotides are TGTGCCAGCAGCTTAGATTGGACAGAACAAGAGACCCAGTACTTC. The variable domain in full, completed from reference TRBV11-2 and TRBJ2-5, reads EAGVAQSPRYKIIEKRQSVAFWCNPISGHATLYWYQQILGQGPKLLIQFQNNGVVDDSQLPKDRFSAERLKGVDSTLKIQPAKLEDSAVYLCASSLDWTEQETQYFGPGTRLLVL.

This clonotype has a count of ten or more. This sequence joins TRBV7-6 and TRBJ2-7; D not certain. V shed 3 bases and J shed 0 bases, with 9 bases lying between them. Germline CDR1 reads SGHVS; CDR2 reads FNYEAQ. There are 14 residues in the CDR3. CDR3 DNA sequence: TGTGCCAGCAGCTTCACCACCCTCTCCTACGAGCAGTACTTC. This translates into CASSFTTLSYEQYF.

Ten or more counts support this clonotype. J is TRBJ2-3 and V is TRBV6-1; 8 bases fit TRBD2. Germline CDR1 and CDR2: MNHNS and SASEGT. J was trimmed by 11 bases and V by 4 bases; bases with no gene match: 5. The CDR3 is 12 residues long. CDR3 nucleotide sequence: TGTGCCAGCAGTGGTCCTAGCGGGTGGCAGTATTTT. Amino acids: CASSGPSGWQYF.

In its sample, this clonotype was seen many times. This chain links TRBV30 with TRBJ1-1; a weak D match, TRBD1 (5 bases). The CDR3 is 12 amino acids. V was clipped by 2 bases and J by 3 bases, with 7 bases between them. The V gene's germline CDR1 is GTSNPN and CDR2 SVGIG (reference sequence). CDR3 sequence (DNA): TGTGCCTGGAGTCGGGGCTACACTGAAGCTTTCTTT. The encoded protein is CAWSRGYTEAFF.

This clonotype came up a few times. J is TRBJ1-5 and V is TRBV19; possibly TRBD1 for D (6 bases). Trimming pared 6 bases from V and 1 base from J, leaving 13 bases between. The CDR3 is 15 residues long. Germline V gives CDR1 LNHDA, CDR2 SQIVND (reference sequence). For the CDR3, the DNA is TGTGCCAGTAGCAGCCGGGGGGGCAGCAATCAGCCCCAGCATTTT. Protein sequence: CASSSRGGSNQPQHF.

This clonotype was counted many times. This chain links TRBV5-1 with TRBJ2-7, with 7 bases matching TRBD2. The J segment lost 6 bases and the V segment lost 5 bases, leaving 8 bases of the junction unmatched. Germline values: CDR1 SGHRS, CDR2 YFSETQ. The CDR3 sequence is 13 residues long. This chain's CDR3 is CASSYTSAGEQYF. The CDR3 DNA is TGCGCCAGCAGTTACACTAGCGCTGGCGAGCAGTACTTC.

The chain carries TRBV3-1 and TRBJ2-3; no definite D call. Looked up from germline, CDR1 is LGHDT and CDR2 is YNNKEL (reference sequence). Trimming took off 1 base at V and 2 bases at J, with 7 bases between the two ends. The CDR3 consists of 14 residues. CDR3 in DNA: TGTGCCAGCAGCCAAGCCTTTTCCACAGATACGCAGTATTTT. Its translation: CASSQAFSTDTQYF.

This clonotype showed up many times. The chain is built from TRBV18 and TRBJ2-1, with 8 bases aligning to TRBD2. The length of the CDR3 is 14 residues. Germline loops: CDR1 KGHSH, CDR2 LQKENI. V was pared by 1 base and J by 5 bases, with 1 base of the junction left unmatched. CDR3 nucleotide sequence: TGTGCCAGCTCACCACTGCGGGGGGACAATGAGCAGTTCTTC. It translates to CASSPLRGDNEQFF.

This clonotype was observed at least ten times. The chain is built from TRBV29-1 and TRBJ1-3; D is undetermined. The CDR3 sequence is 11 residues long. The V end lost 7 bases, the J end lost 4 bases, and 8 bases lay between the germline ends. Germline V gene sequence: CDR1 SQVTM, CDR2 ANQGSEA. In DNA form, the CDR3 reads TGCAGCGGAAGGGCGGGAAACACCATATATTTT. It translates to CSGRAGNTIYF.

This clonotype was found many times. The gene calls are TRBV6-6 and TRBJ2-7, with 9 nucleotides matching TRBD2. Germline CDR1 MNHNY, CDR2 SVGAGI (reference sequence). Trimming removed 6 bases from V and 6 bases from J; junction bases left unmatched: 6. CDR3 length: 13 residues. CDR3 sequence reads: CASSPRLAVEQYF. For the CDR3, the DNA is TGTGCCAGCAGCCCGAGACTAGCGGTCGAGCAGTACTTC.

This clonotype has at least ten counts. This sequence joins TRBV20-1 and TRBJ1-1; D remains unclear. V gave up 0 bases and J gave up 8 bases, with 13 bases separating them. The CDR3 is made up of 13 amino acids. The germline V gene has CDR1 DFQATT and CDR2 SNEGSKA (reference sequence). The CDR3 sequence is CSARDVVDAEAFF. In nucleotides, the CDR3 is TGCAGTGCTAGAGATGTTGTAGACGCAGAAGCTTTCTTT.

Many counts were recorded for this clonotype. The J gene is TRBJ2-5, the V gene TRBV7-3; weak D call: TRBD2 (5 bases). V was clipped by 8 bases and J by 3 bases, with 13 bases between them. The germline CDR1 and CDR2 sequences are SGHTA and FQGTGA. The CDR3 consists of 13 residues. The CDR3 DNA reads as TGTGCCAGCGCTAGATCGGGGAAAGAGACCCAGTACTTC. It codes for CASARSGKETQYF. The full variable domain, its missing parts supplied by reference TRBV7-3 and TRBJ2-5, is GAGVSQTPSNKVTEKGKYVELRCDPISGHTALYWYRQSLGQGPEFLIYFQGTGAADDSGLPNDRFFAVRPEGSVSTLKIQRTERGDSAVYLCASARSGKETQYFGPGTRLLVL.

This clonotype was counted many times. The chain has TRBV11-2 and TRBJ2-7; 11 nucleotides line up with TRBD2. Germline V gene data show CDR1 as SGHAT and CDR2 as FQNNGV. The CDR3 sequence is 15 residues long. The J segment lost 3 bases and the V segment lost 5 bases, leaving 6 bases of the junction unmatched. Here the CDR3 DNA reads TGTGCCAGCAGCCGTGGACTAGCGGGCATCTACGAGCAGTACTTC. This gives the protein CASSRGLAGIYEQYF.

The table lists this clonotype with many counts. The rearrangement joins TRBV11-3 to TRBJ2-3; D remains unclear. V gave up 5 bases and J gave up 9 bases, with 12 bases separating them. Germline V gene lookup returns CDR1 SGHNT and CDR2 YENEEA. The CDR3 loop spans 12 amino acids. CDR3 sequence reads: CASSPTPGTQYF. The CDR3, as DNA: TGTGCCAGCAGCCCTACCCCCGGAACGCAGTATTTT.

This clonotype has ten or more counts. The chain links TRBV27 to TRBJ1-4; D is ambiguous. Germline CDR1 and CDR2: MNHEY and SMNVEV (reference sequence). The V gene lost 3 bases and the J gene lost 7 bases, with 9 bases spanning the gap. This CDR3 is built from 13 residues. The CDR3 bases are TGTGCCAGCAGTTTCCGGGTTTTTGAAAAACTGTTTTTT. Translating it yields CASSFRVFEKLFF.

This clonotype has just a few counts. The rearrangement joins TRBV30 to TRBJ1-1; maybe TRBD1 (5 bases). Trimming took 3 bases from V and 1 from J, leaving 15 bases between them. Germline CDR1 is GTSNPN and CDR2 is SVGIG (reference sequence). The CDR3 is 15 amino acids. In DNA, the CDR3 is TGTGCCTGGAGACGACGGGGGTCAAGGAACACTGAAGCTTTCTTT. Translating gives CAWRRRGSRNTEAFF.

As to this clonotype: Possible read error: a much larger clone is one base away. The chain carries TRBV14 and TRBJ2-7; a possible D gene is TRBD2 (6 bases). From germline, CDR1 is SGHDN and CDR2 FVKESK. The CDR3 loop spans 13 amino acids. CDR3 DNA sequence: TGTGACAGCAGCGCGCCGGGGGCCTACGAGCAGTACTTC. Protein sequence: CDSSAPGAYEQYF.

This clonotype was found many times. The chain recombines TRBV6-1 with TRBJ1-1; maybe TRBD1 (5 bases). Germline V gives CDR1 MNHNS, CDR2 SASEGT. The V and J ends lost 7 bases and 3 bases respectively, with 18 bases between them. The length of the CDR3 is 15 residues. DNA of the CDR3: TGTGCCAGCACGCCAAGGTGGGGGAAGGACACTGAAGCTTTCTTT. This sequence encodes CASTPRWGKDTEAFF.